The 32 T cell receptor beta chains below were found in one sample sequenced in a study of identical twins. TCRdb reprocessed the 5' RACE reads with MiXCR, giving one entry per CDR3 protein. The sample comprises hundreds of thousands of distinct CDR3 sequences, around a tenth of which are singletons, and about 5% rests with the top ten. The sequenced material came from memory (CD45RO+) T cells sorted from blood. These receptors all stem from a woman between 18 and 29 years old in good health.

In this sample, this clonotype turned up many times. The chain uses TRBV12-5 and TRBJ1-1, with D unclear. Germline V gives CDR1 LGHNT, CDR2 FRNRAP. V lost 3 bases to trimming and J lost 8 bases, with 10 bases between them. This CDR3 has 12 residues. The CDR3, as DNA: TGTGCTAGTGGTTTATATATCGCCGAAGCTTTCTTT. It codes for CASGLYIAEAFF.

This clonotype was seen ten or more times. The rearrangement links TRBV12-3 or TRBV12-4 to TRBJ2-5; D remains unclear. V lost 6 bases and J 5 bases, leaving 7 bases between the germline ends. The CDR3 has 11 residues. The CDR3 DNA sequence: TGTGCCAGCAGGAGTGGGGAGACCCAGTACTTC. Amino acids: CASRSGETQYF.

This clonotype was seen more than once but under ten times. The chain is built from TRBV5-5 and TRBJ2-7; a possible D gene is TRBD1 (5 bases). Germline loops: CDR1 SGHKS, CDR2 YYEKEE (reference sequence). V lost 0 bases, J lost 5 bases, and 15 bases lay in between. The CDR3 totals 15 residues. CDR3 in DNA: TGTGCCAGCAGCTTGGAGGGAAGGGGTATCAACGAGCAGTACTTC. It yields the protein CASSLEGRGINEQYF.

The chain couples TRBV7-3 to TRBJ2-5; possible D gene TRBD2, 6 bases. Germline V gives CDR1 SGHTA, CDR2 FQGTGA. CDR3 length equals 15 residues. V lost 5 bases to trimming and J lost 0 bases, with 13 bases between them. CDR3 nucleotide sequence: TGTGCCAGCAGCGGGCCCCCGGGAGACCAAGAGACCCAGTACTTC. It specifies CASSGPPGDQETQYF. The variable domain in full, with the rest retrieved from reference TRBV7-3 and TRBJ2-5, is GAGVSQTPSNKVTEKGKYVELRCDPISGHTALYWYRQSLGQGPEFLIYFQGTGAADDSGLPNDRFFAVRPEGSVSTLKIQRTERGDSAVYLCASSGPPGDQETQYFGPGTRLLVL.

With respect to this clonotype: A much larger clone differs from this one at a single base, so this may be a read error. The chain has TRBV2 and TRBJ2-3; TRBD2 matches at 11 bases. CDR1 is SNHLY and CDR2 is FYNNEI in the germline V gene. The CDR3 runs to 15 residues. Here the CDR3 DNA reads TGTGTCAGCAGTGAACAACTAGCGGGAGCAGATACGCAGTATTTT. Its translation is CVSSEQLAGADTQYF.

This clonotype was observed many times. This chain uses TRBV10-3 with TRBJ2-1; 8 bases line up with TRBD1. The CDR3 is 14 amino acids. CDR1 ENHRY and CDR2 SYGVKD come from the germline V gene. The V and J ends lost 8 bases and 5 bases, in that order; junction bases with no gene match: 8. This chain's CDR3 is CAIGGQGTDNEQFF. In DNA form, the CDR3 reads TGTGCCATCGGAGGACAGGGAACCGACAATGAGCAGTTCTTC.

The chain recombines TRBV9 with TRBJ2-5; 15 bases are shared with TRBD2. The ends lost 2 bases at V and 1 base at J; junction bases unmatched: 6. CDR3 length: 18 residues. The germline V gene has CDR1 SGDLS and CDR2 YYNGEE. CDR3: CASSVGLAGGPLQETQYF. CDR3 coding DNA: TGTGCCAGCAGCGTGGGACTAGCGGGGGGCCCTCTCCAAGAGACCCAGTACTTC. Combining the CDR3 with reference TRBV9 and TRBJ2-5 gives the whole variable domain DSGVTQTPKHLITATGQRVTLRCSPRSGDLSVYWYQQSLDQGLQFLIQYYNGEERAKGNILERFSAQQFPDLHSELNLSSLELGDSALYFCASSVGLAGGPLQETQYFGPGTRLLVL.

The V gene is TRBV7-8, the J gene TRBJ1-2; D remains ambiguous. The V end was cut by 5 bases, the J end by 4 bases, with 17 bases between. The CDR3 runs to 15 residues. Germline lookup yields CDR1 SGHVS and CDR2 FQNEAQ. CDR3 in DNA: TGTGCCAGCAGCCCCTTGCGGGGAGCGATCTATGGCTACACCTTC. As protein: CASSPLRGAIYGYTF. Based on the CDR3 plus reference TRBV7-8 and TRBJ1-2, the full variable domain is GAGVSQSPRYKVAKRGQDVALRCDPISGHVSLFWYQQALGQGPEFLTYFQNEAQLDKSGLPSDRFFAERPEGSVSTLKIQRTQQEDSAVYLCASSPLRGAIYGYTFGSGTRLTVV.

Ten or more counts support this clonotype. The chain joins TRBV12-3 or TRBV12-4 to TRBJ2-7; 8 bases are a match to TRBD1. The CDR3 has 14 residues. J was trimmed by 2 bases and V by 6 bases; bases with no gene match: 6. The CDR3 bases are TGTGCCAGCAGGGGCAGGGGGCAGGCCTACGAGCAGTACTTC. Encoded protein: CASRGRGQAYEQYF.

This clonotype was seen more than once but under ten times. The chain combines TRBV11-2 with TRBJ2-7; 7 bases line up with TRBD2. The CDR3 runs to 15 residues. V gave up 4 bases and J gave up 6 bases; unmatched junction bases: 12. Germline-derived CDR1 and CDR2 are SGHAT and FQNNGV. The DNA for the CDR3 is TGTGCCAGCAGCTCCGTACAGCCGACTAGCAGCGAGCAGTACTTC. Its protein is CASSSVQPTSSEQYF.

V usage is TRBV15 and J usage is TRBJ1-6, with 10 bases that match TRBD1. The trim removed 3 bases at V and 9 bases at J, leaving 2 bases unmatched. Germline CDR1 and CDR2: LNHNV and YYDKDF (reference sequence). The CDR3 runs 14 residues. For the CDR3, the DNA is TGTGCCACCAGCAGCCGGGACAGGGGTTCACCCCTCCACTTT. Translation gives CATSSRDRGSPLHF. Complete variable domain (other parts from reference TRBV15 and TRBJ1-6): DAMVIQNPRYQVTQFGKPVTLSCSQTLNHNVMYWYQQKSSQAPKLLFHYYDKDFNNEADTPDNFQSRRPNTSFCFLDIRSPGLGDTAMYLCATSSRDRGSPLHFGNGTRLTVT.

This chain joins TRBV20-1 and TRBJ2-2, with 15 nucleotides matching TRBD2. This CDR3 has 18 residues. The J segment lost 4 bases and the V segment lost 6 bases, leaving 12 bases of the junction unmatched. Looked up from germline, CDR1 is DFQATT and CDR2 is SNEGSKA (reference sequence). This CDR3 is CSARTSGRATGATGELFF. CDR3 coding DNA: TGCAGTGCGCGGACTAGCGGGAGGGCCACAGGCGCCACCGGGGAGCTGTTTTTT.

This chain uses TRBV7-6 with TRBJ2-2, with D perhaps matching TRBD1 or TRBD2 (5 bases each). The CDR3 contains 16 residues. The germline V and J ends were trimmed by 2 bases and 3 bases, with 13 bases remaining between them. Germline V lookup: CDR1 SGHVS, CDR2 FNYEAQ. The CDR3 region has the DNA TGTGCCAGCAGCTTAAGGGTATGGGACCACACCGGGGAGCTGTTTTTT. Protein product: CASSLRVWDHTGELFF.

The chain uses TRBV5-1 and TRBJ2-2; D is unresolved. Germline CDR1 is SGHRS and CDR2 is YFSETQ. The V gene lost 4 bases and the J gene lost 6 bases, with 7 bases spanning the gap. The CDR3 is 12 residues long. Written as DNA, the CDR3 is TGCGCCAGCAGCCCGCCTCCCGGGGAGCTGTTTTTT. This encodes CASSPPPGELFF.

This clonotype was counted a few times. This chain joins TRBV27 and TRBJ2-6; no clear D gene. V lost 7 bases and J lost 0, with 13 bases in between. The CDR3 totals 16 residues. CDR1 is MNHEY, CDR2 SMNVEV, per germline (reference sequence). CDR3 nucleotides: TGTGCCAGCAATTTCCTGAAAGCCTCTGGGGCCAACGTCCTGACTTTC. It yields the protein CASNFLKASGANVLTF. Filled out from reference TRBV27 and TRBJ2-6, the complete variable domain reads EAQVTQNPRYLITVTGKKLTVTCSQNMNHEYMSWYRQDPGLGLRQIYYSMNVEVTDKGDVPEGYKVSRKEKRNFPLILESPSPNQTSLYFCASNFLKASGANVLTFGAGSRLTVL.

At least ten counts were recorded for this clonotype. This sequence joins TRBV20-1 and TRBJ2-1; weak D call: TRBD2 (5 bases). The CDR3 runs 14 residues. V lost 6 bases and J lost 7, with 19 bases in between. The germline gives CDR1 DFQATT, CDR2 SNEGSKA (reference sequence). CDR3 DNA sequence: TGCAGTGCCGCCGCACCGGGAACCAGAAATGAGCAGTTCTTC. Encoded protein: CSAAAPGTRNEQFF.

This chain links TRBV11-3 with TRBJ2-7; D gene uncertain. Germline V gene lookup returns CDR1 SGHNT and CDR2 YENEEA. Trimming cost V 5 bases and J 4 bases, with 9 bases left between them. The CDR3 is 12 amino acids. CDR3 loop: CASSLQEYEQYF. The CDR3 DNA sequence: TGTGCCAGCAGCCTCCAGGAATACGAGCAGTACTTC. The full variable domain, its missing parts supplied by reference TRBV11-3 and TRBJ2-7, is EAGVVQSPRYKIIEKKQPVAFWCNPISGHNTLYWYLQNLGQGPELLIRYENEEAVDDSQLPKDRFSAERLKGVDSTLKIQPAELGDSAVYLCASSLQEYEQYFGPGTRLTVT.

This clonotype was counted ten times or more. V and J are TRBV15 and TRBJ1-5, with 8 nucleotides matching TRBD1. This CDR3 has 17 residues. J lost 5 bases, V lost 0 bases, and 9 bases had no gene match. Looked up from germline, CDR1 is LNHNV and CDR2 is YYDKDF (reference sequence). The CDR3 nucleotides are TGTGCCACCAGCAGAGATCTAGCAGGGGGCATTTATCAGCCCCAGCATTTT. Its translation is CATSRDLAGGIYQPQHF.

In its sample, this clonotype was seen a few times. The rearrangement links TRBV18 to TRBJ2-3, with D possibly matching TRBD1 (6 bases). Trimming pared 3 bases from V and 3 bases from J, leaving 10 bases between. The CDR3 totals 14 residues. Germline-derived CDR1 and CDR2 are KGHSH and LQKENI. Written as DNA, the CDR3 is TGTGCCAGCTCACCTTATAGGGGGACAGATACGCAGTATTTT. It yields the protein CASSPYRGTDTQYF.

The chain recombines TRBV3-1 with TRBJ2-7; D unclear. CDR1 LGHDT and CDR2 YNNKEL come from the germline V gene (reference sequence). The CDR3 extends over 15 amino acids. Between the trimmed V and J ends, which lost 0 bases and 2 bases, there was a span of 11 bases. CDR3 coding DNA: TGTGCCAGCAGCCAAGATTATAGGGCTACCTACGAGCAGTACTTC. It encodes CASSQDYRATYEQYF.

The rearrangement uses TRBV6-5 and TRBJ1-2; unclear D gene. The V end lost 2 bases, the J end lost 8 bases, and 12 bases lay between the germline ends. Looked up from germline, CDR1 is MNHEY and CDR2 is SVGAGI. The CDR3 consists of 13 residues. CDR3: CASSYDAHGGYTF. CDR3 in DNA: TGTGCCAGCAGTTACGACGCTCACGGGGGCTACACCTTC.

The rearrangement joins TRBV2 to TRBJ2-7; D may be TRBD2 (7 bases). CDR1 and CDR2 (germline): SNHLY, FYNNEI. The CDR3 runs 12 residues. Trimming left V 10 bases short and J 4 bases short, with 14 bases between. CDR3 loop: CATEGGGYEQYF. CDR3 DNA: TGTGCCACCGAGGGGGGAGGGTACGAGCAGTACTTC.

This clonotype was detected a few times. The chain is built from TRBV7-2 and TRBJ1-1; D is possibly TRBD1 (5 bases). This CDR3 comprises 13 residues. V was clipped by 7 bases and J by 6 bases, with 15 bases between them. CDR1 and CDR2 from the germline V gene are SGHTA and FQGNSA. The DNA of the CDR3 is TGTGCCAGCAACTCCGGGGGGGTTGCTGAAGCTTTCTTT. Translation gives CASNSGGVAEAFF.

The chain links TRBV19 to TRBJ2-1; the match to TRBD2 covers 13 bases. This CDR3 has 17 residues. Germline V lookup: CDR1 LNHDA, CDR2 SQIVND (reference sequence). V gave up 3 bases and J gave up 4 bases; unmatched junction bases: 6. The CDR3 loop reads CASSITSGRAGYNEQFF. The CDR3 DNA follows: TGTGCCAGTAGTATCACTAGCGGGAGGGCCGGGTACAATGAGCAGTTCTTC.

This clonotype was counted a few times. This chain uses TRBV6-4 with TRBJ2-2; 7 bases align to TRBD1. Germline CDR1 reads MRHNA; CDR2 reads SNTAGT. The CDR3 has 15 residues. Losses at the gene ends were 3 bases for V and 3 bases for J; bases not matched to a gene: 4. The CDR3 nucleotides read TGTGCCAGCAGTGATACCGGGACAGACACCGGGGAGCTGTTTTTT. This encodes CASSDTGTDTGELFF.

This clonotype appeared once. The CDR3 spells CASSLLGSLWQFF. CDR3 DNA: TGTGCCAGCAGTTTATTGGGTTCCCTTTGGCAGTTCTTC. The chain employs TRBV28 and TRBJ2-1, with D hard to call. Trimming removed 1 base from V and 12 bases from J, with 13 bases in between. CDR3 length: 13 residues. The germline V gene has CDR1 MDHEN and CDR2 SYDVKM.

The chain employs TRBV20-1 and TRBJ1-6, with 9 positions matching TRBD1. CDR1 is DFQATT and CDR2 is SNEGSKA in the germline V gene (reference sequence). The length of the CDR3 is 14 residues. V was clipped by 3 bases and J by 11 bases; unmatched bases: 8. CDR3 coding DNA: TGCAGTGCTAGGGCCGGGACAGGGATGGCACCCCTCCACTTT. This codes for CSARAGTGMAPLHF.

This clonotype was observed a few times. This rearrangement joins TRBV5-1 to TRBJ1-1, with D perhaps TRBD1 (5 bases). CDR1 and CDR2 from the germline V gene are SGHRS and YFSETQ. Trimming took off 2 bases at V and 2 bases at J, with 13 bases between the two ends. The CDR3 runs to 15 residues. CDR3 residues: CASSLERTFNTEAFF. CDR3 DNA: TGCGCCAGCAGCTTAGAAAGGACATTCAACACTGAAGCTTTCTTT.

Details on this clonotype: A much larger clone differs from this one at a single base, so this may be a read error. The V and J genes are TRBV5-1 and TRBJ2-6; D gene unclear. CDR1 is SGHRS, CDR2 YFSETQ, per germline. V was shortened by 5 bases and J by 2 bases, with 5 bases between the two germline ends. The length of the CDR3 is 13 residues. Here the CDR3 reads CASRDPGANVLTF. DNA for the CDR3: TGCGCCAGCAGGGACCCTGGGGCCAACGTCCTGACTTTC. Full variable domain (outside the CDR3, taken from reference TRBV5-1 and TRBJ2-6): KAGVTQTPRYLIKTRGQQVTLSCSPISGHRSVSWYQQTPGQGLQFLFEYFSETQRNKGNFPGRFSGRQFSNSRSEMNVSTLELGDSALYLCASRDPGANVLTFGAGSRLTVL.

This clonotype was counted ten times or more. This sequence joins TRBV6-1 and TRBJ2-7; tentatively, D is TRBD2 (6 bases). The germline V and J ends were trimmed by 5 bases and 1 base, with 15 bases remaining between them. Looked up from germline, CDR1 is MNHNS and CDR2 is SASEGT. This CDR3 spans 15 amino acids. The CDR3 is CASSPSASESYEQYF. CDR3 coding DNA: TGTGCCAGCAGTCCGTCGGCTAGCGAATCCTACGAGCAGTACTTC.

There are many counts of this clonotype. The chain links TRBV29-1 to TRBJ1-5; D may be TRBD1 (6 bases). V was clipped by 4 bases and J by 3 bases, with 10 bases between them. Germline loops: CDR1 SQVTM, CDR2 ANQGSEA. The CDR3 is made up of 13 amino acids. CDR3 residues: CSVGRGFNQPQHF. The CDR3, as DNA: TGCAGCGTTGGAAGGGGGTTCAATCAGCCCCAGCATTTT.

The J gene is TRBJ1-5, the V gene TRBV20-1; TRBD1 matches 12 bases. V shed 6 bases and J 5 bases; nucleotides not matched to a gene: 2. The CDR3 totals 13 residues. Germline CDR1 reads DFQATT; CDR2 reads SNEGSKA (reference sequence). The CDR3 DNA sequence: TGCAGTGCCTGGGACAGGGGGCATCAGCCCCAGCATTTT. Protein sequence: CSAWDRGHQPQHF.